The 20 T cell receptor beta chains listed next were all sequenced from one sample in a study of CD8 T cells in ankylosing spondylitis. Points from the study as a whole: About 8 highly homologous variants made up a TCR beta motif, and this motif appeared characteristic of ankylosing spondylitis blood.

No antigens are known for them. Each CDR3 protein is one row after TCRdb ran MiXCR on the 5' RACE reads. The sample has about 440,000 distinct CDR3 sequences; more than 15% are singletons. The sample comprised blood, either unsorted or a sorted T cell fraction (not recorded which). The receptors originated from a male donor with ankylosing spondylitis.

The gene calls are TRBV5-1 and TRBJ2-7, with a tentative D call TRBD1 (7 bases). The CDR3 length is 15 residues. Germline-derived CDR1 and CDR2 are SGHRS and YFSETQ. V gave up 0 bases and J gave up 2 bases, with 12 bases separating them. CDR3 loop: CASSLGLDRAYEQYF. The CDR3 DNA follows: TGCGCCAGCAGCTTGGGACTAGACAGGGCCTACGAGCAGTACTTC.

This clonotype was seen many times. The gene calls are TRBV20-1 and TRBJ2-7; 10 positions match TRBD2. The length of the CDR3 is 13 residues. The junction had 2 bases not matched to a gene; V was cut back by 3 bases and J by 3 bases. Germline CDR1 reads DFQATT; CDR2 reads SNEGSKA (reference sequence). The CDR3 reads CSASPSGSYEQYF. CDR3 sequence (DNA): TGCAGTGCTAGCCCTAGCGGGAGCTACGAGCAGTACTTC.

The genes are TRBV4-3 and TRBJ2-3; possibly TRBD1 for D (6 bases). From germline, CDR1 is LGHNA and CDR2 YSLEER. The CDR3 has 16 residues. Trimming shortened V by 1 base and J by 2 bases, and 13 bases separated the two germline ends. This CDR3 reads CASSQGFTGYTDTQYF. Here the CDR3 DNA reads TGCGCCAGCAGCCAAGGTTTCACAGGGTACACAGATACGCAGTATTTT.

This clonotype was counted at least ten times. This chain links TRBV12-3 or TRBV12-4 with TRBJ2-1, with 8 bases aligning to TRBD2. CDR3 length: 15 amino acids. V was pared by 1 base and J by 7 bases, with 6 bases of the junction left unmatched. The CDR3 region is CASSLESGGGNEQFF. For the CDR3, the DNA is TGTGCCAGCAGTTTAGAAAGCGGGGGCGGGAATGAGCAGTTCTTC.

Only a few counts were recorded for this clonotype. The chain uses TRBV5-1 and TRBJ2-7; 9 nucleotides align to TRBD1. Germline V gene data show CDR1 as SGHRS and CDR2 as YFSETQ. The V gene end was trimmed by 2 bases and the J gene end by 2 bases; junction bases not matched to a gene: 11. CDR3 size: 17 residues. In DNA, the CDR3 is TGCGCCAGCAGCTTTACAGCCCCGGGACAGGGAACCTACGAGCAGTACTTC. Protein sequence: CASSFTAPGQGTYEQYF. The entire variable domain, with the rest obtained from reference TRBV5-1 and TRBJ2-7, is as follows: KAGVTQTPRYLIKTRGQQVTLSCSPISGHRSVSWYQQTPGQGLQFLFEYFSETQRNKGNFPGRFSGRQFSNSRSEMNVSTLELGDSALYLCASSFTAPGQGTYEQYFGPGTRLTVT.

The rearrangement joins TRBV5-1 to TRBJ2-7; weak D call: TRBD1 (6 bases). V lost 0 bases to trimming and J lost 2 bases, with 15 bases between them. Germline loops: CDR1 SGHRS, CDR2 YFSETQ. The CDR3 is 16 residues long. Here the CDR3 reads CASSLASTGSPYEQYF. The CDR3 DNA follows: TGCGCCAGCAGCTTGGCCTCGACAGGTTCGCCCTACGAGCAGTACTTC.

This chain uses TRBV7-9 with TRBJ2-1; 9 bases agree with TRBD1. Germline V gene lookup returns CDR1 SEHNR and CDR2 FQNEAQ (reference sequence). The CDR3 covers 15 residues. V lost 3 bases to trimming and J lost 9 bases; unmatched junction nucleotides: 9. The CDR3 DNA reads as TGTGCCAGCAGCTTGGGGACAGGGAACAATTTTGAGCAGTTCTTC. Translation gives CASSLGTGNNFEQFF.

The V and J genes are TRBV12-3 or TRBV12-4 and TRBJ2-7, with unresolved D. The CDR3 spans 13 residues. Trimming stripped 4 bases from V and 4 bases from J, with 11 bases between. For the CDR3, the DNA is TGTGCCAGCAGTTCAATGACGTCGTACGAGCAGTACTTC. Translation gives CASSSMTSYEQYF.

A few counts support this clonotype. The gene calls are TRBV5-1 and TRBJ1-1; 7 positions agree with TRBD1. Trimming took 3 bases from V and 7 from J; bases not matched to a gene: 9. This CDR3 has 14 residues. Germline lookup yields CDR1 SGHRS and CDR2 YFSETQ. The CDR3 here is CASSSDRRNIEAFF. CDR3 sequence (DNA): TGCGCCAGCAGCTCGGACAGGCGAAATATTGAAGCTTTCTTT. Based on the CDR3 plus reference TRBV5-1 and TRBJ1-1, the full variable domain is KAGVTQTPRYLIKTRGQQVTLSCSPISGHRSVSWYQQTPGQGLQFLFEYFSETQRNKGNFPGRFSGRQFSNSRSEMNVSTLELGDSALYLCASSSDRRNIEAFFGQGTRLTVV.

The chain uses TRBV7-2 and TRBJ2-1, with D unresolved. V lost 1 base, J lost 5 bases, and 9 bases lay in between. From germline, CDR1 is SGHTA and CDR2 FQGNSA. The CDR3 covers 14 residues. The CDR3, as DNA: TGTGCCAGCAGCTTAGATTGGAGACACAATGAGCAGTTCTTC. Translation gives CASSLDWRHNEQFF.

V and J are TRBV5-6 and TRBJ1-2, with D maybe TRBD1 (5 bases). The length of the CDR3 is 14 residues. Trimming removed 9 bases from V and 6 bases from J, with 21 bases in between. Germline V lookup: CDR1 SGHDT, CDR2 YYEEEE. CDR3 sequence reads: CATYLDGRGNGYTF. The DNA for the CDR3 is TGTGCCACCTACCTCGATGGGCGGGGGAATGGCTACACCTTC.

The chain uses TRBV5-1 and TRBJ2-3; 7 bases match TRBD1. The V gene end was trimmed by 4 bases and the J gene end by 4 bases; junction bases not matched to a gene: 6. Germline V lookup: CDR1 SGHRS, CDR2 YFSETQ. The CDR3 covers 14 residues. The CDR3 reads CASSRRQGSDTQYF. CDR3 sequence (DNA): TGCGCCAGCAGCCGGCGACAGGGATCAGATACGCAGTATTTT. Based on the CDR3 plus reference TRBV5-1 and TRBJ2-3, the full variable domain is KAGVTQTPRYLIKTRGQQVTLSCSPISGHRSVSWYQQTPGQGLQFLFEYFSETQRNKGNFPGRFSGRQFSNSRSEMNVSTLELGDSALYLCASSRRQGSDTQYFGPGTRLTVL.

This clonotype was seen only a few times. This chain links TRBV28 with TRBJ2-7; the D gene could be TRBD1 or TRBD2 (5 bases each). The germline V gene has CDR1 MDHEN and CDR2 SYDVKM. The V gene lost 1 base and the J gene lost 3 bases, with 16 bases spanning the gap. This CDR3 spans 16 amino acids. The CDR3 DNA sequence: TGTGCCAGCAGTTTATCCTCCGGGGCACTTATCTACGAGCAGTACTTC. It specifies CASSLSSGALIYEQYF.

V is TRBV12-3 or TRBV12-4 and J is TRBJ1-1; 9 bases align to TRBD1. The length of the CDR3 is 16 residues. J was trimmed by 0 bases and V by 6 bases; bases with no gene match: 8. CDR3 DNA: TGTGCCAGCAGGCGGGACAGGGCGTTAATGAACACTGAAGCTTTCTTT. It is translated as CASRRDRALMNTEAFF.

The V gene is TRBV7-9, the J gene TRBJ2-5, with 11 bases aligning to TRBD1. V lost 7 bases to trimming and J lost 5 bases; unmatched junction nucleotides: 12. Germline assignment: CDR1 SEHNR and CDR2 FQNEAQ (reference sequence). The CDR3 has 16 amino acids. The CDR3 region has the DNA TGTGCCAGCACAACCACGGACAGGGGGCTTGTGGAGACCCAGTACTTC. Protein sequence: CASTTTDRGLVETQYF.

This clonotype was detected ten times or more. CDR3 in amino acids: CASKGTLAGELFF. CDR3 coding DNA: TGTGCCAGCAAAGGCACCCTCGCCGGGGAGCTGTTTTTT. The J gene is TRBJ2-2, the V gene TRBV27; D is ambiguous. The germline V gene has CDR1 MNHEY and CDR2 SMNVEV (reference sequence). V shed 7 bases and J shed 6 bases, with 12 bases lying between them. This CDR3 has 13 residues.

This clonotype was seen at least ten times. This chain links TRBV3-1 with TRBJ1-1; D call uncertain. Germline CDR1 LGHDT, CDR2 YNNKEL (reference sequence). The V and J ends lost 0 bases and 11 bases respectively, with 7 bases between them. This CDR3 has 11 residues. The CDR3 spells CASSQDNTAFF. CDR3 sequence (DNA): TGTGCCAGCAGCCAAGATAACACGGCTTTCTTT.

This sequence joins TRBV10-3 and TRBJ2-5; 10 nucleotides match TRBD1. CDR1 ENHRY and CDR2 SYGVKD come from the germline V gene. The CDR3 loop spans 15 amino acids. Unmatched junction bases numbered 12, after V lost 9 bases and J lost 5 bases. CDR3 coding DNA: TGTGCCATTTCGCCGGGACAGGGGTTGGGGGAGACCCAGTACTTC. It yields the protein CAISPGQGLGETQYF.

This chain connects TRBV18 to TRBJ1-5; D call uncertain. Germline CDR1 KGHSH, CDR2 LQKENI. V shed 4 bases and J shed 9 bases, with 10 bases lying between them. The CDR3 runs 12 residues. The chain's CDR3 is CASSREGLPQHF. CDR3 coding DNA: TGTGCCAGCTCACGCGAAGGGTTGCCCCAGCATTTT.

This clonotype was seen only a few times. The chain employs TRBV20-1 and TRBJ2-7; TRBD2 matches 9 bases. There are 14 residues in the CDR3. The V segment lost 5 bases and the J segment 5 bases; nucleotides outside the gene matches: 10. Germline CDR1 DFQATT, CDR2 SNEGSKA (reference sequence). The CDR3 reads CSAGRASGIDEQYF. The CDR3 DNA sequence: TGCAGTGCTGGGAGGGCTAGCGGGATCGACGAGCAGTACTTC.